These 12 T cell receptor beta chains originate from one sample sequenced in a study of identical twins listed by TCRdb under 2016. Libraries were made using 5' RACE. The run used an Illumina HiSeq 2000. TCRdb passed the public sequencing reads through fastp at Q25 and MiXCR, retaining productive beta sequences. A single entry per CDR3 protein holds the most common genes and DNA from its merged rows. Recorded for this sample are 250,000 or so distinct CDR3 sequences; 6.5% to 9% of them occurred a single time. The ten largest clones take up more than 5% of the sample. These sequences were also reported in another study, on yellow fever vaccine responses in identical twins.

The specimen was CD8+ T cells sorted from blood. Every receptor here comes from a young woman in good health.

This clonotype appeared a few times. This chain uses TRBV7-9 with TRBJ2-7; 9 nucleotides line up with TRBD2. This CDR3 is built from 14 residues. V trimming: 5 bases; J trimming: 12 bases; junction bases outside the gene matches: 14. Germline V gene sequence: CDR1 SEHNR, CDR2 FQNEAQ (reference sequence). DNA of the CDR3: TGTGCCAGCAGCCCCGGGGCTAGCGGGGAGGGAGCGTACTTC. It yields the protein CASSPGASGEGAYF.

The V gene is TRBV6-1, the J gene TRBJ1-1; D unresolved. Trimming took 6 bases from V and 4 from J, leaving 9 bases between them. The CDR3 contains 12 residues. Germline lookup yields CDR1 MNHNS and CDR2 SASEGT. The DNA of the CDR3 is TGTGCCAGCAGGGGTGTTGCCACTGAAGCTTTCTTT. This codes for CASRGVATEAFF.

This clonotype was seen more than once but under ten times. V is TRBV10-2 and J is TRBJ2-7, with D maybe TRBD1 (5 bases). Germline V lookup: CDR1 WSHSY, CDR2 SAAADI. The CDR3 loop spans 14 amino acids. With 2 bases removed from V and 7 bases from J, the gap between germline ends came to 15 bases. The CDR3 loop reads CASSEQIGVGEQYF. DNA for the CDR3: TGCGCCAGCAGTGAGCAGATAGGGGTAGGGGAGCAGTACTTC.

This clonotype was seen at least ten times. The chain couples TRBV6-4 to TRBJ1-5; D call uncertain. The length of the CDR3 is 13 residues. The ends were cut back, 3 bases at V and 1 base at J, with 4 bases in the middle. The germline V gene encodes CDR1 MRHNA and CDR2 SNTAGT. CDR3 DNA sequence: TGTGCCAGCAGTGAGGGGAGCAATCAGCCCCAGCATTTT. Protein product: CASSEGSNQPQHF.

J is TRBJ2-3 and V is TRBV13; 9 bases match TRBD1. The trim removed 5 bases at V and 6 bases at J, leaving 9 bases unmatched. The germline V gene encodes CDR1 PRHDT and CDR2 FYEKMQ (reference sequence). There are 15 residues in the CDR3. The CDR3 loop reads CASSPGQGSVDTQYF. The CDR3 DNA reads TGTGCCAGCAGCCCCGGACAGGGGTCGGTTGATACGCAGTATTTT.

A word on this clonotype: At one end, the junction sequence differs from germline, possibly due to a read error. The chain recombines TRBV29-1 with TRBJ2-1; 8 positions match TRBD2. Germline assignment: CDR1 SQVTM and CDR2 ANQGSEA. This CDR3 region has 12 residues. Here the CDR3 reads CSVEGSGTSPIF. The DNA of the CDR3 is TGCAGCGTTGAGGGCAGCGGGACTAGTCCGATCTTC.

At least ten counts were recorded for this clonotype. The CDR3 here is CASSLGLAGYEQYF. The CDR3 DNA is TGTGCCAGCAGTTTGGGACTAGCGGGATACGAGCAGTACTTC. The chain uses TRBV28 and TRBJ2-7; 13 positions agree with TRBD2. The germline CDR1 and CDR2 sequences are MDHEN and SYDVKM. Losses at the gene ends were 3 bases for V and 4 bases for J; bases not matched to a gene: 0. The CDR3 covers 14 residues.

There are many counts of this clonotype. This sequence joins TRBV7-9 and TRBJ2-7; no clear D. CDR1 SEHNR and CDR2 FQNEAQ come from the germline V gene (reference sequence). Trimming shortened V by 7 bases and J by 0 bases, and 10 bases separated the two germline ends. The CDR3 consists of 13 residues. CDR3 sequence: CASTHDTSYEQYF. As DNA, the CDR3 is TGTGCCAGCACCCATGACACCTCCTACGAGCAGTACTTC.

This clonotype was counted only a few times. The chain recombines TRBV7-9 with TRBJ1-1; 7 bases match TRBD1. The junction had 4 bases not matched to a gene; V was cut back by 5 bases and J by 1 base. The CDR3 is made up of 14 amino acids. Germline V gene sequence: CDR1 SEHNR, CDR2 FQNEAQ (reference sequence). Here the CDR3 reads CASSPGDRNTEAFF. The CDR3 region has the DNA TGTGCCAGCAGCCCGGGGGACAGGAACACTGAAGCTTTCTTT.

The chain recombines TRBV5-6 with TRBJ2-1; weak D call: TRBD2 (5 bases). Germline CDR1 and CDR2: SGHDT and YYEEEE. The CDR3 contains 16 residues. Deletions cut 4 bases from V and 0 bases from J, with 14 bases between. CDR3 region: CASSPEDFVSYNEQFF. In DNA form, the CDR3 reads TGTGCCAGCAGCCCCGAGGACTTCGTCTCCTACAATGAGCAGTTCTTC.

This clonotype was counted between two and nine times. The chain joins TRBV27 to TRBJ2-3, with TRBD2 identical over 10 bases. Germline V gene data show CDR1 as MNHEY and CDR2 as SMNVEV (reference sequence). With 4 bases clipped from V and 5 bases from J, the junction kept 9 bases outside the gene matches. This CDR3 has 16 amino acids. In DNA, the CDR3 is TGTGCCAGCAGTTCCCTACCTAGCGGGAGAGAAGATACGCAGTATTTT. This gives the protein CASSSLPSGREDTQYF.

This clonotype was seen only a few times. Here the CDR3 reads CSSLELNEQFF. In DNA, the CDR3 is TGCAGTTCCCTAGAATTAAATGAGCAGTTCTTC. The gene calls are TRBV20-1 and TRBJ2-1; no definite D call. Germline V gives CDR1 DFQATT, CDR2 SNEGSKA (reference sequence). The V end lost 8 bases, the J end lost 7 bases, and 12 bases lay between the germline ends. This CDR3 is built from 11 residues.